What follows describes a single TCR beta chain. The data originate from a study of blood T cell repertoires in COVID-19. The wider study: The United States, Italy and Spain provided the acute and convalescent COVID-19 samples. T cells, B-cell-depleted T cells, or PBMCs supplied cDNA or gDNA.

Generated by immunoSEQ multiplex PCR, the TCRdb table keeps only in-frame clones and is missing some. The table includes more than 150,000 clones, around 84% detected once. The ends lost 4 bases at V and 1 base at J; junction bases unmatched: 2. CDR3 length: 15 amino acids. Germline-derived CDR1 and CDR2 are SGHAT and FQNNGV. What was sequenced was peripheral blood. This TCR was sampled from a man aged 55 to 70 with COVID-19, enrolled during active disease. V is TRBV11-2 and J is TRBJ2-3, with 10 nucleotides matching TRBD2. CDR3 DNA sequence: TGTGCCAGCAGCTATAGCGGGAGGCGCACAGATACGCAGTATTTT. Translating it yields CASSYSGRRTDTQYF.